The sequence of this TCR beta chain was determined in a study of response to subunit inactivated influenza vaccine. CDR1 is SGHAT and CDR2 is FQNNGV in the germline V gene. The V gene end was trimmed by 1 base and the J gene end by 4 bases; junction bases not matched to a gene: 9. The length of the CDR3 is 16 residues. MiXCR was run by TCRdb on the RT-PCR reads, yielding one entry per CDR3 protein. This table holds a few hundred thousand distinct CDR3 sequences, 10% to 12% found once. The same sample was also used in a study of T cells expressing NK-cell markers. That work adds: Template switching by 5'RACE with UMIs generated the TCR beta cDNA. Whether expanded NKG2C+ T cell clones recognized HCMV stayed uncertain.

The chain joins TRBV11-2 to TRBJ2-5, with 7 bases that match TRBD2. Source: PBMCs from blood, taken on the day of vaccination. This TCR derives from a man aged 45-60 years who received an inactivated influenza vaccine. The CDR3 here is CASSLGIGGGSETQYF. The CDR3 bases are TGTGCCAGCAGCTTAGGGATTGGGGGGGGGTCAGAGACCCAGTACTTC.